This TCR beta chain emerged from a study of blood T cell repertoires in COVID-19. Whole-study context: The United States, Italy and Spain supplied acute and convalescent COVID-19 samples. PBMCs, B-cell-depleted T cells, or T cells provided the cDNA or gDNA that made up the material.

The CDR3 sequence is 18 residues long. The V segment lost 0 bases and the J segment 0 bases; nucleotides outside the gene matches: 8. Germline V lookup: CDR1 LGHDT, CDR2 YNNKEL (reference sequence). Authors' methods: Amplification with reference gene primers provided the estimates of nucleated cell counts. Repertoires were generated with immunoSEQ multiplex PCR, while TCRdb's copy carries only in-frame clones and drops some. The D gene and trimming were derived from the DNA, and the V and J assignments and clone size from that table. The data hold about 310,000 clones, with over 75% observed a single time. This clone was seen a handful of times.

The specimen was peripheral blood. The TCR sequence derives from a man aged 50-59 years with active or convalescent COVID-19. The J gene is TRBJ1-3, the V gene TRBV3-1 (or the pseudogene TRBV3-2), with 7 bases lining up with TRBD1. CDR3 nucleotides: TGTGCCAGCAGCCAAGATTCGGGGACAGTTCCCTCTGGAAACACCATATATTTT. Translated: CASSQDSGTVPSGNTIYF.